Below are 28 T cell receptor beta chains sequenced from a single sample in a study of OX40 agonist ivuxolimab in advanced cancers. Profiling relied on immunoSEQ multiplex PCR, and the TCRdb table lists in-frame clones only, not all of them. The data show about 81,000 clones, more than 75% seen once. The sequences come from CD4+ or CD8+ T cells sorted from blood, collected in a trial of the OX40 agonist ivuxolimab. Receptor source: an adult with an advanced solid tumor such as melanoma, head and neck, liver or kidney cancer.

V and J are TRBV11-2 and TRBJ2-2, with D uncertain. From germline, CDR1 is SGHAT and CDR2 FQNNGV. Trimming cost V 3 bases and J 1 base, with 3 bases left between them. This CDR3 is 13 amino acids long. This CDR3 reads CASSLVNTGELFF. The CDR3 DNA follows: TGTGCCAGCAGCTTGGTGAACACCGGGGAGCTGTTTTTT.

This chain connects TRBV7-9 to TRBJ2-2; 8 bases map to TRBD1. CDR1 and CDR2 (germline): SEHNR, FQNEAQ (reference sequence). J gave up 7 bases and V 6 bases, and 7 bases lay outside the gene matches. The CDR3 sequence is 14 residues long. The CDR3, as DNA: TGTGCCAGCAGTATGACAGGGGCGGACGGGGAGCTGTTTTTT. Translated: CASSMTGADGELFF.

The gene calls are TRBV7-9 and TRBJ2-2; D unclear. Germline lookup yields CDR1 SEHNR and CDR2 FQNEAQ (reference sequence). This CDR3 is 13 amino acids long. V was clipped by 4 bases and J by 6 bases, with 9 bases between them. CDR3 region: CASSSRNPGELFF. DNA for the CDR3: TGTGCCAGCAGCTCGCGCAACCCCGGGGAGCTGTTTTTT. The full variable domain, completed using reference TRBV7-9 and TRBJ2-2, is DTGVSQNPRHKITKRGQNVTFRCDPISEHNRLYWYRQTLGQGPEFLTYFQNEAQLEKSRLLSDRFSAERPKGSFSTLEIQRTEQGDSAMYLCASSSRNPGELFFGEGSRLTVL.

Here the CDR3 reads CASSSPGQGTYEQYF. CDR3 nucleotide sequence: TGTGCCAGCAGCTCACCGGGACAGGGGACCTACGAGCAGTACTTC. The gene calls are TRBV7-2 and TRBJ2-7; 10 bases fit TRBD1. V gave up 4 bases and J gave up 2 bases; unmatched junction bases: 5. Looked up from germline, CDR1 is SGHTA and CDR2 is FQGNSA. This CDR3 is 15 amino acids long.

Only a few counts were recorded for this clone. The chain joins TRBV7-9 to TRBJ2-1; D is perhaps TRBD2 (7 bases). V shed 5 bases and J shed 8 bases, with 19 bases lying between them. Germline CDR1 SEHNR, CDR2 FQNEAQ (reference sequence). CDR3 length: 15 amino acids. CDR3 region: CASSATSGGADEQFF. DNA of the CDR3: TGTGCCAGCAGCGCGACTAGTGGGGGGGCCGATGAGCAGTTCTTC.

This rearrangement joins TRBV19 to TRBJ2-3; D unclear. The CDR3 loop spans 13 amino acids. Germline CDR1 reads LNHDA; CDR2 reads SQIVND (reference sequence). Trimming removed 4 bases at V and 1 base at J, with 6 bases between. The DNA for the CDR3 is TGTGCCAGTAGTACAAGGGGCACAGATACGCAGTATTTT. This translates into CASSTRGTDTQYF.

The rearrangement links TRBV10-3 to TRBJ1-2; tentatively, D is TRBD1 (5 bases). The germline V and J ends were trimmed by 7 bases and 3 bases, with 12 bases remaining between them. The CDR3 covers 13 residues. CDR1 is ENHRY and CDR2 is SYGVKD in the germline V gene. CDR3 protein: CAITLSQDYGYTF. The CDR3 coding sequence is TGTGCCATCACCCTATCACAGGACTATGGCTACACCTTC.

The chain links TRBV5-4 to TRBJ1-2, with 8 bases identical to TRBD1. The length of the CDR3 is 14 residues. In germline, CDR1 is SGHNT, CDR2 YYREEE (reference sequence). V gave up 0 bases and J gave up 5 bases; unmatched junction bases: 3. This CDR3 is CASSLVGTGYGYTF. DNA for the CDR3: TGTGCCAGCAGCTTGGTAGGGACAGGATATGGCTACACCTTC.

This chain connects TRBV6-5 to TRBJ2-7, with D unclear. The length of the CDR3 is 14 residues. Germline V gives CDR1 MNHEY, CDR2 SVGAGI. Trimming took off 5 bases at V and 5 bases at J, with 16 bases between the two ends. The CDR3 spells CASSLAPSKNEQYF. In nucleotides, the CDR3 is TGTGCCAGCAGTCTGGCCCCGAGCAAGAACGAGCAGTACTTC.

This clone was counted a single time. The chain links TRBV15 to TRBJ1-2; no clear D. V was trimmed by 0 bases and J by 0 bases, leaving 20 bases between them. In germline, CDR1 is LNHNV, CDR2 YYDKDF (reference sequence). The CDR3 covers 19 residues. CDR3 protein: CATSRDENTALTSNYGYTF. The CDR3 DNA sequence: TGTGCCACCAGCAGAGATGAGAACACAGCTCTAACTTCTAACTATGGCTACACCTTC. Variable domain in full (rest from reference TRBV15 and TRBJ1-2): DAMVIQNPRYQVTQFGKPVTLSCSQTLNHNVMYWYQQKSSQAPKLLFHYYDKDFNNEADTPDNFQSRRPNTSFCFLDIRSPGLGDTAMYLCATSRDENTALTSNYGYTFGSGTRLTVV.

The rearrangement links TRBV20-1 to TRBJ1-1; D unclear. CDR3 length: 10 amino acids. Trimming removed 5 bases from V and 11 bases from J, with 12 bases in between. Germline CDR1 and CDR2: DFQATT and SNEGSKA (reference sequence). CDR3 nucleotide sequence: TGCAGTGCTTACCCTTACTTGGCTTTCTTT. Its translation: CSAYPYLAFF.

A few counts support this clone. This chain's CDR3 is CASSPGDRPYGYTF. The DNA for the CDR3 is TGTGCCAGCTCGCCTGGGGACCGCCCATATGGCTACACCTTC. The J gene is TRBJ1-2, the V gene TRBV18, with a possible D match to TRBD1 (5 bases). Germline-derived CDR1 and CDR2 are KGHSH and LQKENI. The CDR3 runs 14 residues. The V end lost 6 bases, the J end lost 5 bases, and 16 bases lay between the germline ends.

For the CDR3, the DNA is TGCGCCAGCACCGAGGGTAGGCAGGGTTATACTGAAGCTTTCTTT. This encodes CASTEGRQGYTEAFF. The V call is TRBV4-3, the J call TRBJ1-1, with a weak D call TRBD1 (5 bases). V was clipped by 7 bases and J by 5 bases, with 20 bases between them. The length of the CDR3 is 15 residues. Germline V gene data show CDR1 as LGHNA and CDR2 as YSLEER.

There are a few counts of this clone. The DNA of the CDR3 is TGCGCCAGCGGACAGGGTGGGGGGTATAGCAATCAGCCCCAGCATTTT. Residues: CASGQGGGYSNQPQHF. The gene calls are TRBV10-2 and TRBJ1-5, with 8 bases identical to TRBD1. V shed 8 bases and J 0 bases; nucleotides not matched to a gene: 9. The CDR3 sequence is 16 residues long. CDR1 is WSHSY and CDR2 is SAAADI in the germline V gene.

The chain links TRBV10-3 to TRBJ1-1; D call uncertain. Germline V CDR1 and CDR2: ENHRY, SYGVKD. The CDR3 length is 13 residues. The V and J ends lost 10 bases and 1 base respectively, with 13 bases between them. CDR3 in amino acids: CASETEPNTEAFF. CDR3 DNA: TGTGCCAGCGAAACAGAACCGAACACTGAAGCTTTCTTT.

There are a few counts of this clone. This sequence joins TRBV2 and TRBJ1-5; D unresolved. CDR3 size: 13 residues. The ends were cut back, 6 bases at V and 6 bases at J, with 12 bases in the middle. Germline V gives CDR1 SNHLY, CDR2 FYNNEI. The chain's CDR3 is CASREDGGQPQHF. CDR3 DNA: TGTGCCAGCAGAGAGGACGGAGGTCAGCCCCAGCATTTT.

The V call is TRBV6-5, the J call TRBJ2-5; no firm D call. The CDR3 spans 11 residues. V lost 0 bases and J 7 bases, leaving 3 bases between the germline ends. CDR1 is MNHEY and CDR2 is SVGAGI in the germline V gene. The CDR3 DNA is TGTGCCAGCAGTTACTCGGGGACCCAGTACTTC. This encodes CASSYSGTQYF.

This sequence joins TRBV18 and TRBJ2-1, with D uncertain. V lost 3 bases to trimming and J lost 4 bases, with 10 bases between them. CDR1 KGHSH and CDR2 LQKENI come from the germline V gene. The CDR3 loop spans 14 amino acids. The CDR3, as DNA: TGTGCCAGCTCACCCACGGACGGATACAATGAGCAGTTCTTC. It specifies CASSPTDGYNEQFF.

The genes are TRBV5-1 and TRBJ2-2; 8 bases agree with TRBD2. The CDR3 consists of 17 residues. The V gene end was trimmed by 4 bases and the J gene end by 4 bases; junction bases not matched to a gene: 12. CDR1 and CDR2 from the germline V gene are SGHRS and YFSETQ. CDR3: CASSTPGGGLFTGELFF. CDR3 sequence (DNA): TGCGCCAGCAGCACCCCCGGGGGGGGGTTATTCACCGGGGAGCTGTTTTTT.

This rearrangement joins TRBV5-5 to TRBJ2-2; possible D gene TRBD1, 5 bases. The germline V gene has CDR1 SGHKS and CDR2 YYEKEE (reference sequence). The CDR3 covers 16 residues. V lost 0 bases and J lost 0, with 9 bases in between. The CDR3 here is CASSLDPGTNTGELFF. The CDR3 DNA follows: TGTGCCAGCAGCTTGGATCCAGGGACGAACACCGGGGAGCTGTTTTTT.

The chain recombines TRBV4-1 with TRBJ1-3, with D unclear. V was pared by 2 bases and J by 2 bases, with 22 bases between. CDR1 is MGHRA and CDR2 is YSYEKL in the germline V gene. CDR3 length equals 19 residues. The chain's CDR3 is CASSQSFFVTTRPGNTIYF. In DNA, the CDR3 is TGCGCCAGCAGCCAATCATTTTTTGTTACCACTAGACCTGGAAACACCATATATTTT.

This chain joins TRBV29-1 and TRBJ1-2; 8 bases line up with TRBD1. Germline CDR1 reads SQVTM; CDR2 reads ANQGSEA. V lost 4 bases and J lost 6; bases outside the gene matches: 13. This CDR3 is 15 amino acids long. In DNA form, the CDR3 reads TGCAGCGTTGGCGGCCGACAGGGGACACGGCATGGCTACACCTTC. This sequence encodes CSVGGRQGTRHGYTF. The variable domain in full, with the rest retrieved from reference TRBV29-1 and TRBJ1-2, is SAVISQKPSRDICQRGTSLTIQCQVDSQVTMMFWYRQQPGQSLTLIATANQGSEATYESGFVIDKFPISRPNLTFSTLTVSNMSPEDSSIYLCSVGGRQGTRHGYTFGSGTRLTVV.

V usage is TRBV14 and J usage is TRBJ2-3; D is unclear. Trimming shortened V by 6 bases and J by 5 bases, and 6 bases separated the two germline ends. Germline assignment: CDR1 SGHDN and CDR2 FVKESK. This CDR3 is built from 11 residues. CDR3 coding DNA: TGTGCCAGCAGTCTCCAAGATACGCAGTATTTT. This sequence encodes CASSLQDTQYF.

This sequence joins TRBV10-1 and TRBJ2-3; D perhaps matches TRBD1 (5 bases). The CDR3 runs to 15 residues. The V and J ends lost 5 bases and 2 bases respectively, with 14 bases between them. Germline loops: CDR1 WNHNN, CDR2 SYGVQD (reference sequence). The CDR3 DNA is TGCGCCAGCAGTACATCAGTGGGGCCCACAGATACGCAGTATTTT. Translating it yields CASSTSVGPTDTQYF.

This clone was counted a single time. The rearrangement joins TRBV7-8 to TRBJ2-7, with 7 bases aligning to TRBD2. The germline gives CDR1 SGHVS, CDR2 FQNEAQ. V lost 5 bases and J lost 3; bases outside the gene matches: 10. This CDR3 is 15 amino acids long. Here the CDR3 reads CASSRSGGDLYEQYF. CDR3 nucleotides: TGTGCCAGCAGCCGCTCTGGGGGGGATCTCTACGAGCAGTACTTC.

Notes on this clone: One base away lies a much larger clone, so this may be a sequencing read error. The same CDR3 also results from other DNA sequences found in this sample. This chain uses TRBV2 with TRBJ1-2; the D gene is possibly TRBD1 (6 bases). The CDR3 runs to 13 residues. Germline lookup yields CDR1 SNHLY and CDR2 FYNNEI. V was cut by 3 bases and J by 8 bases, with 13 bases left in between. The CDR3 loop reads CASSDQGLGGYTF. The DNA of the CDR3 is TGTGCCAGCAGTGATCAGGGGTTGGGCGGCTACACCTTC.

A single count supports this clone. The V call is TRBV10-3, the J call TRBJ1-1, with D perhaps matching TRBD1 (6 bases). The CDR3 has 14 residues. CDR1 is ENHRY, CDR2 SYGVKD, per germline. V was trimmed by 4 bases and J by 4 bases, leaving 13 bases between them. CDR3 amino acids: CAISGRQEGTEAFF. CDR3 coding DNA: TGTGCCATCAGTGGCCGACAGGAGGGCACTGAAGCTTTCTTT.

The chain has TRBV10-3 and TRBJ1-3; 11 bases line up with TRBD1. In germline, CDR1 is ENHRY, CDR2 SYGVKD. V lost 5 bases and J lost 11; bases outside the gene matches: 11. The CDR3 runs to 15 residues. The DNA of the CDR3 is TGTGCCATCAGTACTACTAGGACAGGGGGCGATTCCATATATTTT. Translated, it gives CAISTTRTGGDSIYF.